The clone carrying this T cell receptor (beta chain) was seen a handful of times. Its cognate antigen is unknown. These data come from a study of T-cell reconstitution after alpha-beta-depleted transplantation in children. The V end was cut by 2 bases, the J end by 3 bases, with 16 bases between. The CDR3 is 16 amino acids. Germline V gene sequence: CDR1 SGHTA, CDR2 FQGNSA. Preparation of the TCRbeta library was carried out with unique molecular identifiers. TCRdb re-analysed the PCR reads in MiXCR, keeping a single row per CDR3 protein. The profile covers fewer than 550,000 distinct CDR3 sequences, with over 9.5% appearing a single time and 13% to 15% taken by the ten largest. Study-level points and caveats: After one year, T-cell counts and TCRbeta diversity mostly came from new T cells. Reportedly, alpha-beta T cells present about two months post-transplant originated from several hundred expanded clones of graft origin. From surviving recipient T cells and thymic progenitors came the high day-60 TCRbeta diversity observed in some patients.

Sequencing was performed on PBMCs, mostly from graft donor cells, taken 180 days after TCRalphabeta/CD19-depleted stem cell transplant. The chain has TRBV7-2 and TRBJ1-2; D possibly corresponds to TRBD1 (6 bases). This receptor was identified in a female patient between 2 and 15 years old who had a stem cell transplant for aplastic anemia, so the T cells may come from the graft donor. The CDR3 loop reads CASSLRTGAQHYGYTF. Written as DNA, the CDR3 is TGTGCCAGCAGCTTAAGGACGGGGGCGCAGCACTATGGCTACACCTTC.